This T cell receptor beta chain was captured by sequencing in a study of post-analysis software for immune sequencing data. Whole-study context: There were relapsing-remitting, secondary progressive and progressive-relapsing multiple sclerosis among the disease courses included. Study conclusions and caveats: Co-batched samples clustered tightly together by F measure. With TRBV5-6, TRBV5-1 and TRBV20-1 included, 4 to 6 TRBV segments were more frequent in patients than in controls.

The CDR3 has 17 residues. The V gene's germline CDR1 is SGHTA and CDR2 FQGNSA. Between the trimmed V and J ends, which lost 1 base and 4 bases, there was a span of 17 bases. The authors incorporated unique molecular identifiers into the TCR beta cDNA libraries. TCRdb reprocessed the PCR reads with MiXCR, giving one entry per CDR3 protein. The data contain some 890,000 distinct CDR3 sequences, roughly 50% of them seen just once; the ten biggest clones take up approximately 4.3%. This clonotype was seen a few times. The target antigen is unknown. The clonotype originates from a girl aged 10-17 years with multiple sclerosis. The specimen was blood. The chain combines TRBV7-2 with TRBJ1-5, with D tentatively TRBD1 (6 bases). The CDR3 region has the DNA TGTGCCAGCAGCTTAGGAGCAAGACAGGCCCGAAATCAGCCCCAGCATTTT. It translates to CASSLGARQARNQPQHF.